This TCR beta chain was sequenced during a study of blood T cell repertoires in COVID-19. As for the study in general: Collection of acute and convalescent COVID-19 samples took place in the United States, Italy and Spain. T cells, B-cell-depleted T cells, or PBMCs provided the cDNA or gDNA that served as material.

TCRdb's copy holds only in-frame clones and misses some; the assay was immunoSEQ multiplex PCR. The repertoire holds around 260,000 clones, with over 75% as singletons. Per germline, CDR1 SNHLY and CDR2 FYNNEI. This CDR3 is 15 amino acids long. Germline trimming cut 3 bases from V and 6 bases from J; bases unmatched to any gene: 4. The origin of this receptor is a woman in her twenties or thirties who had recovered from COVID-19. Input material: PBMCs or T cells enriched from blood (not recorded which). This sequence joins TRBV2 and TRBJ1-6; 8 bases agree with TRBD1. CDR3 nucleotides: TGTGCCAGCAGTGAGGGTGGACAGGGTAATTCACCCCTCCACTTT. This sequence encodes CASSEGGQGNSPLHF. The entire variable domain, with the rest obtained from reference TRBV2 and TRBJ1-6, is as follows: EPEVTQTPSHQVTQMGQEVILRCVPISNHLYFYWYRQILGQKVEFLVSFYNNEISEKSEIFDDQFSVERPDGSNFTLKIRSTKLEDSAMYFCASSEGGQGNSPLHFGNGTRLTVT.